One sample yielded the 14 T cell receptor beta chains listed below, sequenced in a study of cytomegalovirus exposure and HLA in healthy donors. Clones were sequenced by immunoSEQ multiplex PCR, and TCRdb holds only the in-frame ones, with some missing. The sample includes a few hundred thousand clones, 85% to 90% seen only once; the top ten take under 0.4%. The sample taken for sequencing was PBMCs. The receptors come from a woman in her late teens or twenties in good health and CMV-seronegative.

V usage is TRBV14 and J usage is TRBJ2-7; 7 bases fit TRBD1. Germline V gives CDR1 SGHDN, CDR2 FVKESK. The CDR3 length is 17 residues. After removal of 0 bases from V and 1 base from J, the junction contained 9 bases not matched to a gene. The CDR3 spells CASSQESPQGFSYEQYF. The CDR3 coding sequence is TGTGCCAGCAGCCAAGAATCGCCACAGGGGTTTTCCTACGAGCAGTACTTC.

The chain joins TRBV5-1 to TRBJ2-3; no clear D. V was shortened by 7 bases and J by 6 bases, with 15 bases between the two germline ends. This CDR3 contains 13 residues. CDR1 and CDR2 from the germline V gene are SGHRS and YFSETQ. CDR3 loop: CASLNPGVDTQYF. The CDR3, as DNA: TGCGCCAGCCTAAATCCTGGTGTGGATACGCAGTATTTT.

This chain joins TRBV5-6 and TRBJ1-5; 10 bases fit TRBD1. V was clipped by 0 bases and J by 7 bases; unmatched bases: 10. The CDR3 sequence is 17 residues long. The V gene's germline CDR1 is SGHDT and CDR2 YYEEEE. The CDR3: CASSLAGTGVGGQPQHF. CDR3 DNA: TGTGCCAGCAGCTTGGCCGGGACAGGGGTTGGCGGGCAGCCCCAGCATTTT.

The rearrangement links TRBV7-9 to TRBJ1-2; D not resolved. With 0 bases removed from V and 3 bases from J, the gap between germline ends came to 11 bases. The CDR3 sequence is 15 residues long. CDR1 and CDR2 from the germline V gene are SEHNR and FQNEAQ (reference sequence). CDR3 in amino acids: CASSLAGSPYYGYTF. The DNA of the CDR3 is TGTGCCAGCAGCTTAGCTGGCAGTCCCTACTATGGCTACACCTTC.

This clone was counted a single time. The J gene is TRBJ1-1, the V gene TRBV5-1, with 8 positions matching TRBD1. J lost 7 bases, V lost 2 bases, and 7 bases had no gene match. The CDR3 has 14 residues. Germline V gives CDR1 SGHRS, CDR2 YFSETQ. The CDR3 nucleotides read TGCGCCAGCAGCTTAGGGCAGGGGGCGAGTGAAGCTTTCTTT. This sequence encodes CASSLGQGASEAFF.

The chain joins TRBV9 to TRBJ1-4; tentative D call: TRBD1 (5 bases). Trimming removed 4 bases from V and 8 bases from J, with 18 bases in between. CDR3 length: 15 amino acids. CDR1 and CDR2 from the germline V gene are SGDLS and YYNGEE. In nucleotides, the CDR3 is TGTGCCAGCAGCACCCACGGGGGTGGAGGGGAAAAACTGTTTTTT. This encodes CASSTHGGGGEKLFF.

CDR3: CASSQGMGQQETQYF. CDR3 in DNA: TGTGCCAGCAGCCAAGGGATGGGACAGCAAGAGACCCAGTACTTC. The genes are TRBV14 and TRBJ2-5, with TRBD1 identical over 7 bases. Germline-derived CDR1 and CDR2 are SGHDN and FVKESK. The CDR3 extends over 15 amino acids. Unmatched junction bases numbered 4, after V lost 1 base and J lost 2 bases.

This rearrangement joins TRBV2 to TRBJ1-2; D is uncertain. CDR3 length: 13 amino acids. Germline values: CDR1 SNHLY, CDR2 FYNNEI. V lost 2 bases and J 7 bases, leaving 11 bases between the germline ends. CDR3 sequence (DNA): TGTGCCAGCAGTGAATTCTCACAGATTGGCTACACCTTC. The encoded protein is CASSEFSQIGYTF.

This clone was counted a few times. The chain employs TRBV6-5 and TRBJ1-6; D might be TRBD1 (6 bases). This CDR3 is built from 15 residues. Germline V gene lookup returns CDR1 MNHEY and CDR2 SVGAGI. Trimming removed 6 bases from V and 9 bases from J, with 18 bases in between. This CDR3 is CASSPGGQESSPLHF. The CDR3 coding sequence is TGTGCCAGCAGCCCCGGGGGGCAGGAGAGTTCACCCCTCCACTTT.

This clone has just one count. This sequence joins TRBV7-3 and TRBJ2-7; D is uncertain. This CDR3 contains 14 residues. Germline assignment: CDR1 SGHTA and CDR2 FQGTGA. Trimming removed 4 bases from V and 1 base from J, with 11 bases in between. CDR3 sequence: CASSYDSDSYEQYF. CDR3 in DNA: TGTGCCAGCAGCTACGACTCGGATTCCTACGAGCAGTACTTC. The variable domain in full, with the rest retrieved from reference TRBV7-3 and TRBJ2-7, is GAGVSQTPSNKVTEKGKYVELRCDPISGHTALYWYRQSLGQGPEFLIYFQGTGAADDSGLPNDRFFAVRPEGSVSTLKIQRTERGDSAVYLCASSYDSDSYEQYFGPGTRLTVT.

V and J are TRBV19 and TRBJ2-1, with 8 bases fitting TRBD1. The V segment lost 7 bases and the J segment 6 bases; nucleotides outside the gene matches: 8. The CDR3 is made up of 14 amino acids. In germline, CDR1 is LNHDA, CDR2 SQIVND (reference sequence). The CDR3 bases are TGTGCCAGTACGACAGGGGTCGCAGCCAATGAGCAGTTCTTC. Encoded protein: CASTTGVAANEQFF.

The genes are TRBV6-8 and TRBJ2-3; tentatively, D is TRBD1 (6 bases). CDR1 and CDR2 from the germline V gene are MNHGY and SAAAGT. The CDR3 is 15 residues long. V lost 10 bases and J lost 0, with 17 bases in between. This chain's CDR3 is CANTWVGASTDTQYF. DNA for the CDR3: TGTGCCAACACTTGGGTGGGGGCGAGCACAGATACGCAGTATTTT.

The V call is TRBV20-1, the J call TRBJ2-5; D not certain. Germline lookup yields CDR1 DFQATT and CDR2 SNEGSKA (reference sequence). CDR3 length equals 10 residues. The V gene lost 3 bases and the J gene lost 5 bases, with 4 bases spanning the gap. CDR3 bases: TGCAGTGCTAGTCAGGAGACCCAGTACTTC. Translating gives CSASQETQYF.

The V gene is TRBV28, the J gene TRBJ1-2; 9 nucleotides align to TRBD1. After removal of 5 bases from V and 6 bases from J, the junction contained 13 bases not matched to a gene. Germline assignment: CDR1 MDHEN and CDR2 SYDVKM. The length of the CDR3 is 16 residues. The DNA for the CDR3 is TGTGCCAGCAGTGGGGACGGGGGGACAGGGATCGATGGCTACACCTTC. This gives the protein CASSGDGGTGIDGYTF.